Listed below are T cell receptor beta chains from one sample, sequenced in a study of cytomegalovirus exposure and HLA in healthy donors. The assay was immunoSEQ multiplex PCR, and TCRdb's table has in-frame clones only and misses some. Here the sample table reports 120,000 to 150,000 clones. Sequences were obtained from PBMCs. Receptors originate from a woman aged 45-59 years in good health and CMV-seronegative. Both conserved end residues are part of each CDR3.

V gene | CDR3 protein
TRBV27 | CASSLGARGFQPQHF
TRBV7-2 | CASSFRGGVVRDEQYF
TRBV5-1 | CASRGTESYEQYF
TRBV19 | CASSSFLAGVSYEQYF
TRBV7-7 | CASSPYTGSYNEQFF
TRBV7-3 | CASSSYRRCSGNTIYF
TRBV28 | CASSTLVPGDEKLFF
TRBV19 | CASSVTSGRLGETQYF
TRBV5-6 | CASSLKGVQSYTF
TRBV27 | CASTNRRTGISYEQYF
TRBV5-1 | CASSLGSGDRYF
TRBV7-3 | CASSLSGQGAYEQYF
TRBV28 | CASSFRAGGGYTF
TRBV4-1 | CASSQEGPVGSYEQYF
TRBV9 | CASSVSGGSEQFF
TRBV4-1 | CASSQVVLLTYEQYF
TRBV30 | CACHRGRYNSPLHF
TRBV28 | CASSFLETGELFF
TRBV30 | CAWSAGSVGEQFF
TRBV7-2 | CASSPLVFGYTF
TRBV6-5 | CASRDTTGEQDTQYF
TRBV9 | CASSARTGDNSPLHF
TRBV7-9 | CASSLFSGNTEAFF
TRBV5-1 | CASSLNYGGSNTEAFF
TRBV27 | CASSLRGRAYEQYF
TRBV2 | CASSESGQGFETQYF
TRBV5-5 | CASSLEQGTYNEQFF
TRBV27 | CASSLTGRDTQYF
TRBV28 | CASNPVGTAKNTEAFF
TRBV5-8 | CASSSHDRAGYGYTF
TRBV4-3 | CASSQGSTNTGELFF
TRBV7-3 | CASSIQTGGRETQYF
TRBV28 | CASSAPYSNQPQHF
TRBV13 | CASRPGTRIGNTGELFF
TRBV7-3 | CASRASGGTEAFF
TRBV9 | CASSVLREGTEAFF
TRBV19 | CASKYRTSSGNTIYF
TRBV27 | CASSLVGLAGGPVYEQYF
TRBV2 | CASSWTGDGYTF
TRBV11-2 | CASSSRVRRFQPQHF
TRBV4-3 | CASSQDPGRAYTDTQYF
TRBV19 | CASSGTGWSETQYF
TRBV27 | CASWTSGSSYEQYF
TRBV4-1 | CASSQDSWQQETQYF
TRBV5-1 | CASSLTAYYGYTF
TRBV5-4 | CASSADRGSETQYF
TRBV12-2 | CASRLETSGNQGTQYF
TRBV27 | CASSLFPSGRTQYF
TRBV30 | CAWTRQGVNTEAFF
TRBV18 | CASRQFAGTDTYEQYF
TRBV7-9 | CASSPWTSGSDEQFF